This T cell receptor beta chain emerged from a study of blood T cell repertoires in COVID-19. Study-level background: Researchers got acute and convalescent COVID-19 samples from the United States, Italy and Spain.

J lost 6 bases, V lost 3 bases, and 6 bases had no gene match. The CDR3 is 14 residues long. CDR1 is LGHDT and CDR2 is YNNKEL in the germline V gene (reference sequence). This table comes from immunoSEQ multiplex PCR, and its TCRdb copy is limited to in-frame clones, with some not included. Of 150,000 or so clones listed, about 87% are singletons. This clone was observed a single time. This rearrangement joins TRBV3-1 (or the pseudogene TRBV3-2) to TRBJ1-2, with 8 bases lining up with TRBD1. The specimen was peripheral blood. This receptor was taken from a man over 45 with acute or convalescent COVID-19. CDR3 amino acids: CASSQGQGANGYTF. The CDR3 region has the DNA TGTGCCAGCAGCCAGGGGCAGGGGGCGAATGGCTACACCTTC.